This T cell receptor beta chain was identified in a study of T cell changes during pregnancy in multiple sclerosis. CDR3 length equals 17 residues. In germline, CDR1 is LNHDA, CDR2 SQIVND (reference sequence). Trimming took 5 bases from V and 3 from J; bases not matched to a gene: 10. Clones were read by immunoSEQ multiplex PCR, and TCRdb kept only the in-frame ones, dropping some. The table lists about 92,000 clones, approximately 94% of them singletons. The sample consisted of peripheral blood, taken in the third trimester of pregnancy. The receptor was derived from a female donor with multiple sclerosis, enrolled in a pregnancy study. The chain carries TRBV19 and TRBJ2-7; TRBD2 matches 13 bases. The CDR3 loop reads CASSPQGTSGTYYEQYF. The CDR3 DNA follows: TGTGCCAGTAGTCCCCAGGGGACTAGCGGGACTTACTACGAGCAGTACTTC. The full variable domain, rest sourced from reference TRBV19 and TRBJ2-7, is DGGITQSPKYLFRKEGQNVTLSCEQNLNHDAMYWYRQDPGQGLRLIYYSQIVNDFQKGDIAEGYSVSREKKESFPLTVTSAQKNPTAFYLCASSPQGTSGTYYEQYFGPGTRLTVT.